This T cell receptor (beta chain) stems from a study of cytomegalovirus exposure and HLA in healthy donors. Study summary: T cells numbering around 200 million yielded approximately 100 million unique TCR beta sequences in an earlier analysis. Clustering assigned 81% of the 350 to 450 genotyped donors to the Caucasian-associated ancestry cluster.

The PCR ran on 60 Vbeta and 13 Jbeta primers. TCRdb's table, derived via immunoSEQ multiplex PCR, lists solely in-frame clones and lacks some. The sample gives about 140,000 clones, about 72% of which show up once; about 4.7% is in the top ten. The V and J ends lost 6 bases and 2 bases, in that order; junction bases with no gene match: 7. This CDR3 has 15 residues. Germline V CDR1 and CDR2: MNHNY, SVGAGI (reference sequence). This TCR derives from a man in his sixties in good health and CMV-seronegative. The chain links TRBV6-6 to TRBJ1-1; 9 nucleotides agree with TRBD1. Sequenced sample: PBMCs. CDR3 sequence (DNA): TGTGCCAGCAGGAAACAGGGGGCCGAAAACACTGAAGCTTTCTTT. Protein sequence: CASRKQGAENTEAFF.